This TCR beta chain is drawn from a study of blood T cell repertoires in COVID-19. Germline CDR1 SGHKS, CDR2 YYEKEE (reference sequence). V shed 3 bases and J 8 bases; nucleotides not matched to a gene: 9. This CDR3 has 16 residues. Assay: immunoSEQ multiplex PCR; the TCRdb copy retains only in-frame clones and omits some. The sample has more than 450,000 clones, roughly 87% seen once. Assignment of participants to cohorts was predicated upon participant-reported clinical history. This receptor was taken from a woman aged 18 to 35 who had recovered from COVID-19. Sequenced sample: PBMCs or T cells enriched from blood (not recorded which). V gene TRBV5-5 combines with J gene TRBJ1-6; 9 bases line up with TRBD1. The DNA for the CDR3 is TGTGCCAGCAGCTCCGGGACAGGGCTGGGGGATTCACCCCTCCACTTT. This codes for CASSSGTGLGDSPLHF.